The 15 T cell receptor beta chains below were found in one sample sequenced in a study of CD8+CD57+ T cells in acquired aplastic anemia. The TCR beta profiling, which covered VDJ combination and CDR3 sequence, was carried out using genomic DNA as the template. TCRdb reprocessed the reads with MiXCR, giving one entry per CDR3 protein. The sample comprises about 160,000 distinct CDR3 sequences, roughly 43% of which are singletons, and roughly 2.8% rests with the top ten. Before being chosen for sequencing, patients had shown CD8+CD57+ cell expansion by flow cytometry. Sequencing input: sorted CD4+, CD8+, or CD8+CD57+ T cells (not recorded which) from PBMCs. The source of these receptors is a human donor with aplastic anemia.

This clonotype has more than one count but fewer than ten. V gene TRBV6-2 or TRBV6-3 combines with J gene TRBJ2-1; the match to TRBD2 covers 11 bases. The CDR3 is made up of 18 amino acids. Germline CDR1 reads MNHEY; CDR2 reads SVGEGT. V lost 0 bases and J lost 1; bases outside the gene matches: 5. The CDR3 DNA follows: TGTGCCAGCAGTTACTCACTAGCGGGAGCTACTTCCTACAATGAGCAGTTCTTC. Its protein product is CASSYSLAGATSYNEQFF.

This clonotype was picked up a small number of times. The chain is built from TRBV10-3 and TRBJ2-6; the D gene is possibly TRBD2 (6 bases). This CDR3 spans 15 amino acids. The ends were cut back, 4 bases at V and 0 bases at J, with 7 bases in the middle. Germline-derived CDR1 and CDR2 are ENHRY and SYGVKD. In nucleotides, the CDR3 is TGTGCCATCAGTGTCGGGGGCTCTGGGGCCAACGTCCTGACTTTC. Translation gives CAISVGGSGANVLTF.

Note on this clonotype: An end of the junction does not agree with germline; a read error may underlie this. V usage is TRBV10-3 and J usage is TRBJ1-4; D remains unclear. Germline lookup yields CDR1 ENHRY and CDR2 SYGVKD. The CDR3 spans 14 residues. The CDR3 DNA is TGTGTCATCAGTGAGATGCCAGGTAACGGAGAACTGTTTTTT. Its translation: CVISEMPGNGELFF.

This clonotype was observed at least ten times. CDR3 DNA sequence: TGTGCCAGCAGCTTAGCCCAGGGGGCGTATAATGAGCAGTTCTTC. Translated: CASSLAQGAYNEQFF. V is TRBV7-2 and J is TRBJ2-1, with TRBD1 matching over 8 bases. The junction had 5 bases not matched to a gene; V was cut back by 0 bases and J by 7 bases. Germline V gene data show CDR1 as SGHTA and CDR2 as FQGNSA. The CDR3 runs 15 residues.

This clonotype has just a few counts. The junction shows a germline mismatch at one end, possibly a read error. CDR3 nucleotides: TGTGCCAGCAGTTCTCTCGGGACAGGGGGCTTTAATAACTATGGCTACACCTTC. Protein product: CASSSLGTGGFNNYGYTF. The rearrangement joins TRBV10-3 to TRBJ1-2; 12 positions agree with TRBD1. The CDR3 spans 18 residues. The germline CDR1 and CDR2 sequences are ENHRY and SYGVKD.

The chain carries TRBV11-1 and TRBJ2-1, with 8 nucleotides matching TRBD2. Germline CDR1 and CDR2: SGHAT and FQDESV (reference sequence). With V trimmed by 3 bases and J by 0 bases, 7 bases remained unmatched. The CDR3 sequence is 17 residues long. CDR3 amino acids: CASSFLAGQSSYNEQFF. In nucleotides, the CDR3 is TGTGCCAGCAGCTTCCTAGCGGGTCAAAGCTCCTACAATGAGCAGTTCTTC. Full variable domain (missing parts from reference TRBV11-1 and TRBJ2-1): EAEVAQSPRYKITEKSQAVAFWCDPISGHATLYWYRQILGQGPELLVQFQDESVVDDSQLPKDRFSAERLKGVDSTLKIQPAELGDSAMYLCASSFLAGQSSYNEQFFGPGTRLTVL.

This clonotype occurred a few times. CDR3 protein: CASLRLNTEAFF. The CDR3, as DNA: TGTGCCAGCCTTCGGTTGAACACTGAAGCTTTCTTT. The gene calls are TRBV2 and TRBJ1-1; D is uncertain. The CDR3 totals 12 residues. Germline CDR1 reads SNHLY; CDR2 reads FYNNEI. V was cut by 8 bases and J by 0 bases, with 7 bases left in between.

The J gene is TRBJ2-2, the V gene TRBV20-1; D is undetermined. CDR3 size: 14 residues. Germline assignment: CDR1 DFQATT and CDR2 SNEGSKA (reference sequence). V was clipped by 3 bases and J by 1 base, with 9 bases between them. CDR3 sequence (DNA): TGCAGTGCTAGCCCCGGGCTGAACACCGGGGAGCTGTTTTTT. It translates to CSASPGLNTGELFF.

The chain has TRBV7-3 and TRBJ1-3; no reliable D call. This CDR3 region has 16 residues. The germline V and J ends were trimmed by 1 base and 0 bases, with 10 bases remaining between them. Germline V lookup: CDR1 SGHTA, CDR2 FQGTGA. CDR3 amino acids: CASSLKRPSSGNTIYF. Written as DNA, the CDR3 is TGTGCCAGCAGCTTAAAACGGCCGAGCTCTGGAAACACCATATATTTT.

This clonotype occurred many times. V is TRBV7-2 and J is TRBJ2-5, with 8 positions matching TRBD2. The CDR3 length is 14 residues. Germline V gives CDR1 SGHTA, CDR2 FQGNSA. J lost 2 bases, V lost 6 bases, and 5 bases had no gene match. In DNA form, the CDR3 reads TGTGCCAGCAGTCTGACTAGCGCGCAAGAGACCCAGTACTTC. Its translation is CASSLTSAQETQYF.

This clonotype was detected ten times or more. The gene calls are TRBV7-2 and TRBJ2-1, with 8 nucleotides matching TRBD2. Germline V CDR1 and CDR2: SGHTA, FQGNSA. Trimming took 5 bases from V and 6 from J; bases not matched to a gene: 12. This CDR3 is 16 amino acids long. The CDR3 DNA is TGTGCCAGCAGCCCACTCATGGCGGGAGGCCGCAATGAGCAGTTCTTC. Protein product: CASSPLMAGGRNEQFF.

As regards this clonotype: Since the CDR3 does not end with the conserved phenylalanine or tryptophan, this likely comes from a read error. J is TRBJ1-1 and V is TRBV12-3 or TRBV12-4; D not resolved. This CDR3 has 14 residues. V was pared by 5 bases and J by 3 bases, with 13 bases between. CDR3: CASSLFDGDTEAFL. Here the CDR3 DNA reads TGTGCCAGCAGTCTTTTCGACGGGGACACTGAAGCTTTCCTT.

This clonotype was seen at least ten times. The chain is built from TRBV19 and TRBJ2-1; either TRBD1 or TRBD2 may supply D (5 bases each). The CDR3 covers 13 residues. Trimming took 1 base from V and 8 from J, leaving 9 bases between them. The germline gives CDR1 LNHDA, CDR2 SQIVND (reference sequence). The CDR3 DNA reads TGTGCCAGTAGTATAGGAGGGACCGATGAGCAGTTCTTC. Translating it yields CASSIGGTDEQFF.

CDR3 DNA: TGTGCCACCAGCAGAGCAACAACTAGCACAGATACGCAGTATTTT. This sequence encodes CATSRATTSTDTQYF. The genes are TRBV15 and TRBJ2-3; D not resolved. V lost 1 base and J 0 bases, leaving 8 bases between the germline ends. Germline CDR1 is LNHNV and CDR2 is YYDKDF (reference sequence). The length of the CDR3 is 15 residues.

This clonotype was observed at least ten times. The V and J genes are TRBV7-2 and TRBJ1-2, with D possibly matching TRBD1 (6 bases). Germline V CDR1 and CDR2: SGHTA, FQGNSA. The length of the CDR3 is 14 residues. V shed 5 bases and J shed 6 bases, with 16 bases lying between them. CDR3 coding DNA: TGTGCCAGCAGCCCGCAGGCAGGGGACGATGGCTACACCTTC. This translates into CASSPQAGDDGYTF.